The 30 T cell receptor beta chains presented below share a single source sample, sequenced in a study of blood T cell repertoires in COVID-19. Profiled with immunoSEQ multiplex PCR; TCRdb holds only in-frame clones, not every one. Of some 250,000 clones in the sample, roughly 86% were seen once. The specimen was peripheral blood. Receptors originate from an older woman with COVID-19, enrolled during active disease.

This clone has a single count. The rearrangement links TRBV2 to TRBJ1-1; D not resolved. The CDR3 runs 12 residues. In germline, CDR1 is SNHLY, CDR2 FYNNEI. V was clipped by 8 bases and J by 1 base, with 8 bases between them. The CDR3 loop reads CASVYRNTEAFF. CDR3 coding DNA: TGTGCCAGCGTTTACAGGAACACTGAAGCTTTCTTT.

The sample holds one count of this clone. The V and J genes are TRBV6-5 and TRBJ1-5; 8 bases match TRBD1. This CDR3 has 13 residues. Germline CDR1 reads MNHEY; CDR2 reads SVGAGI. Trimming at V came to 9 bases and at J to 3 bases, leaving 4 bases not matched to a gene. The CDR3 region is CAREDRVNQPQHF. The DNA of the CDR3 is TGTGCCAGGGAGGACAGGGTCAATCAGCCCCAGCATTTT.

In nucleotides, the CDR3 is TGTGCCAGCAGACGGACTAGCGGGAGGGGTTTTGTCGGAACAGATACGCAGTATTTT. Amino acid sequence: CASRRTSGRGFVGTDTQYF. The J gene is TRBJ2-3, the V gene TRBV7-9, with 15 bases aligning to TRBD2. V was clipped by 6 bases and J by 3 bases; unmatched bases: 13. Germline assignment: CDR1 SEHNR and CDR2 FQNEAQ (reference sequence). The CDR3 covers 19 residues.

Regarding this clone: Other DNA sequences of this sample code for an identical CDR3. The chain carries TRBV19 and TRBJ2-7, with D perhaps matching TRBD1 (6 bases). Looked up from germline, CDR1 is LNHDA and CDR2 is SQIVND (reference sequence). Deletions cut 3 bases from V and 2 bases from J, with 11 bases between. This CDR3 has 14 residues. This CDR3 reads CASSIGRGPYEQYF. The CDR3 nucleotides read TGTGCCAGTAGTATCGGCAGGGGACCCTACGAGCAGTACTTC.

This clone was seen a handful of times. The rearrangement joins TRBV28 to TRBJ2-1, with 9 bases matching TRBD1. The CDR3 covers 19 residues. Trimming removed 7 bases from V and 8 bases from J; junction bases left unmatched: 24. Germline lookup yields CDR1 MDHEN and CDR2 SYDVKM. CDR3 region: CASTRGDYRGPNSPHEQFF. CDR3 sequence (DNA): TGTGCCAGCACCCGAGGGGATTACAGGGGGCCAAACTCCCCCCATGAGCAGTTCTTC.

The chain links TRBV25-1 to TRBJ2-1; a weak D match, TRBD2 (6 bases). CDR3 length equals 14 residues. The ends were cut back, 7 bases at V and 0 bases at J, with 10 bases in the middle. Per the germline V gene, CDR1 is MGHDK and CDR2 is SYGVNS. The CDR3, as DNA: TGTGCCAGCACACGACTAGACTCCTACAATGAGCAGTTCTTC. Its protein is CASTRLDSYNEQFF.

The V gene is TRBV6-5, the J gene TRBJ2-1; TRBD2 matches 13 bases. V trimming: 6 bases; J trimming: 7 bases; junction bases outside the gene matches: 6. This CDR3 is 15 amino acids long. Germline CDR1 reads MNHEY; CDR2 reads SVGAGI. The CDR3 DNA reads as TGTGCCAGCAGCATCCGACTAGCGGGAGGTAATGAGCAGTTCTTC. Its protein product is CASSIRLAGGNEQFF.

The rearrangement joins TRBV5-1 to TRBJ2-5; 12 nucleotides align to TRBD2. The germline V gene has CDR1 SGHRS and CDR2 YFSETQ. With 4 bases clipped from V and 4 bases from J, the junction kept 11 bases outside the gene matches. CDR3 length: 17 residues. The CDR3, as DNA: TGCGCCAGCAGCCCTCCCGGGACTAGCGGGTATAGAGAGACCCAGTACTTC. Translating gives CASSPPGTSGYRETQYF.

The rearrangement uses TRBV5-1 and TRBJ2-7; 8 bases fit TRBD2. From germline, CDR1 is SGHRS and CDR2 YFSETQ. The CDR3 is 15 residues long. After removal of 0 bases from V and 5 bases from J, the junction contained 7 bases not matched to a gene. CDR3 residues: CASSLGSGGGDEQYF. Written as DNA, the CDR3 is TGCGCCAGCAGCTTGGGCTCGGGAGGGGGAGACGAGCAGTACTTC.

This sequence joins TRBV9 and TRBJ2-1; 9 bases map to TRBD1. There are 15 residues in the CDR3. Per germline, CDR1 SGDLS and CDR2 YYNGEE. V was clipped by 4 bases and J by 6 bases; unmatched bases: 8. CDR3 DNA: TGTGCCAGCAGCCCGCGGACAGGGGTTTCCAATGAGCAGTTCTTC. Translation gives CASSPRTGVSNEQFF.

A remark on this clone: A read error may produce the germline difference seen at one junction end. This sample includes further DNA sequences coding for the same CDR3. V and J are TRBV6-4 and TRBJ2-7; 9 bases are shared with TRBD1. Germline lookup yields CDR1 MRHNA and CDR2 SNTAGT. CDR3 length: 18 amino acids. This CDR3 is CASRTRDRVVGLSYEQYF. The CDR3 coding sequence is TGTGCCAGCAGGACCCGGGACAGGGTGGTGGGGCTGTCATACGAGCAATACTTC.

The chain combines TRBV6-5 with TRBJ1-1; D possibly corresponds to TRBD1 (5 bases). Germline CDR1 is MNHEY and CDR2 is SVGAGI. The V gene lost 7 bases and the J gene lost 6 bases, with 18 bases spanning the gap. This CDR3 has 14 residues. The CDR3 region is CASNGPLGGAEAFF. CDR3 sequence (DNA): TGTGCCAGCAATGGGCCGCTGGGGGGGGCTGAAGCTTTCTTT.

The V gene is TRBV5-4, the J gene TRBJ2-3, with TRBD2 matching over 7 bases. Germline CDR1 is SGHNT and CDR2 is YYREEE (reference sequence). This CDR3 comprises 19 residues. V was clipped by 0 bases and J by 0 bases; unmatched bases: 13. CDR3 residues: CASSLAPAGYYPSTDTQYF. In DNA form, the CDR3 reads TGTGCCAGCAGCTTGGCCCCAGCGGGATACTACCCAAGCACAGATACGCAGTATTTT.

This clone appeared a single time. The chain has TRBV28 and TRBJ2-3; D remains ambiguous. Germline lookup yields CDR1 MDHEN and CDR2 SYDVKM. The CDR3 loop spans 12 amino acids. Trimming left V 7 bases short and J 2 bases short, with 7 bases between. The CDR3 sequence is CASTGDTDTQYF. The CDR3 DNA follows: TGTGCCAGCACCGGAGACACAGATACGCAGTATTTT.

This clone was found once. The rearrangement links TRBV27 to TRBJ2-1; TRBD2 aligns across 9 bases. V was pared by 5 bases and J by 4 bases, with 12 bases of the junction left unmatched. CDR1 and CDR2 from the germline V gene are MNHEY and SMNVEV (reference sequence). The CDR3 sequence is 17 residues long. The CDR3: CASSPRPRSGRYNEQFF. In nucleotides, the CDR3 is TGTGCCAGCAGTCCCCGACCCAGGAGCGGGAGGTACAATGAGCAGTTCTTC.

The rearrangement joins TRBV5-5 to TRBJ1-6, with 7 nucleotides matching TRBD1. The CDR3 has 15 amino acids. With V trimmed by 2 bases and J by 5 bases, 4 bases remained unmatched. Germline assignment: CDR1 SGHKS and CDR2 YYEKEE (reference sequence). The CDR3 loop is CASSLIQGNNSPLHF. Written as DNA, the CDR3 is TGTGCCAGCAGCTTAATACAGGGGAATAATTCACCCCTCCACTTT.

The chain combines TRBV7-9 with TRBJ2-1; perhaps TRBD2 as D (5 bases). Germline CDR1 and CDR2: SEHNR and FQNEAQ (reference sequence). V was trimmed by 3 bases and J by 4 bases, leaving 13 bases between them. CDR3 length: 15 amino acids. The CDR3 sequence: CASSLPGGGYNEQFF. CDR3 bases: TGTGCCAGCAGCTTGCCTGGTGGAGGATACAATGAGCAGTTCTTC.

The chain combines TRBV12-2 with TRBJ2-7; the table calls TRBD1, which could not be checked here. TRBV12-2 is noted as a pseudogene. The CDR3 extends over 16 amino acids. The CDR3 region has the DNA TGTGCAAGTCGCTTAGGGGAGCAGGGGATGGACTACGAGCAGTACTTC. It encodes CASRLGEQGMDYEQYF.

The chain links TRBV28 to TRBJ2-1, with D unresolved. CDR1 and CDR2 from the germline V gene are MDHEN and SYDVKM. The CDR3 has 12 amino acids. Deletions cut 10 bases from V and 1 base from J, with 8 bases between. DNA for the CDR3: TGTGCCACCCTAAGATCCTACAATGAGCAGTTCTTC. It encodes CATLRSYNEQFF.

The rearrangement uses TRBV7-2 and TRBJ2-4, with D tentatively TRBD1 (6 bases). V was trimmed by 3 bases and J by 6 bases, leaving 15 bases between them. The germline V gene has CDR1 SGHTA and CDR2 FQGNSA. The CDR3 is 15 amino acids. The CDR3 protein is CASSFQQGVGNIQYF. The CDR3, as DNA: TGTGCCAGCAGCTTTCAACAGGGTGTAGGAAACATTCAGTACTTC.

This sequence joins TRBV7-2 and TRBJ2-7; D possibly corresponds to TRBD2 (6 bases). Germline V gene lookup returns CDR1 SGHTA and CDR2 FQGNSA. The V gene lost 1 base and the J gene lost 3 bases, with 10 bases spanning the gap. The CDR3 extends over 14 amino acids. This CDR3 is CASSLDSGYYEQYF. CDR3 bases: TGTGCCAGCAGCTTAGATAGCGGTTACTACGAGCAGTACTTC.

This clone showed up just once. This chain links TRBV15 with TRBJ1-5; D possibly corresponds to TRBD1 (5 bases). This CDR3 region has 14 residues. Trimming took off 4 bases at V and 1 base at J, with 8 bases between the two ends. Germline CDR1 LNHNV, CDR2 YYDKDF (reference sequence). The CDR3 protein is CATSIDRSNQPQHF. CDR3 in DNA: TGTGCCACCAGCATTGACAGAAGCAATCAGCCCCAGCATTTT.

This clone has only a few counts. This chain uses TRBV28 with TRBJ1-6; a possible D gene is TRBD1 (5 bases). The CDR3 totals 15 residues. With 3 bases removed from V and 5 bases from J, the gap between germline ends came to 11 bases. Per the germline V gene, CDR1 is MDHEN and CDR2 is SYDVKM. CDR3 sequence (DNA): TGTGCCAGCAGTTTCATGGGGCGAGATAATTCACCCCTCCACTTT. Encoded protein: CASSFMGRDNSPLHF.

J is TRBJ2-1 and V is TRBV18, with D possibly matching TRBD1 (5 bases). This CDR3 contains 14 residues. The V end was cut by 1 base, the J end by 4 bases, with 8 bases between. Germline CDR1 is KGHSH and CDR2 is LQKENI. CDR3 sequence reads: CASSPQTDYNEQFF. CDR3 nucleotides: TGTGCCAGCTCACCACAGACAGATTACAATGAGCAGTTCTTC. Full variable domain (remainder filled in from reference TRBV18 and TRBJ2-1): NAGVMQNPRHLVRRRGQEARLRCSPMKGHSHVYWYRQLPEEGLKFMVYLQKENIIDESGMPKERFSAEFPKEGPSILRIQQVVRGDSAAYFCASSPQTDYNEQFFGPGTRLTVL.

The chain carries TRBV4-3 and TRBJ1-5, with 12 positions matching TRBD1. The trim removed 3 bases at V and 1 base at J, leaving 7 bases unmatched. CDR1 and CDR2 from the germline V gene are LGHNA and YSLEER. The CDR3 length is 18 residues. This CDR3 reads CASSQGTGGITSNQPQHF. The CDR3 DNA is TGCGCCAGCAGCCAGGGGACAGGGGGCATTACGAGCAATCAGCCCCAGCATTTT.

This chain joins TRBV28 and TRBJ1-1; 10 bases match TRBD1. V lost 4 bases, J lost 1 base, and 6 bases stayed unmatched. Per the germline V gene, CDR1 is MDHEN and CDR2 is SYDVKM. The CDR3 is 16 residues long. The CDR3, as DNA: TGTGCCAGCAGTTCAGGGGGACAGGGGCAGAACACTGAAGCTTTCTTT. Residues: CASSSGGQGQNTEAFF.

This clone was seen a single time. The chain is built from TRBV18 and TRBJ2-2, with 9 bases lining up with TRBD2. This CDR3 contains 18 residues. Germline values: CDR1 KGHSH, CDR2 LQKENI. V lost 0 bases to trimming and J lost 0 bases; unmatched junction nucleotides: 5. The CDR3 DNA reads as TGTGCCAGCTCACCACCGGGTTCTAGCGGGACGAACACCGGGGAGCTGTTTTTT. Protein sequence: CASSPPGSSGTNTGELFF.

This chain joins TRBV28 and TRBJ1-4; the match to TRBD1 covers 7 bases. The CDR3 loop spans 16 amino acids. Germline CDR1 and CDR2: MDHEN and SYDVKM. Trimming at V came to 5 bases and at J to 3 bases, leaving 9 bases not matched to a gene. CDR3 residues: CASSPQQGLANEKLFF. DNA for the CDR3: TGTGCCAGCAGTCCCCAACAGGGGCTGGCTAATGAAAAACTGTTTTTT.

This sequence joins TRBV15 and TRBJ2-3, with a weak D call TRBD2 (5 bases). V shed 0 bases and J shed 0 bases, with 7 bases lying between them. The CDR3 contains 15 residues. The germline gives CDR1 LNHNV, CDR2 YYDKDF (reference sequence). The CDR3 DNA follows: TGTGCCACCAGCAGAGATGGGAGAAGCACAGATACGCAGTATTTT. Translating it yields CATSRDGRSTDTQYF.

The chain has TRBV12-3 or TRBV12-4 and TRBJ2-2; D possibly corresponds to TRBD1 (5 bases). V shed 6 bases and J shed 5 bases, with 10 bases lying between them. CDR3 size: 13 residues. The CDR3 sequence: CASRPPGTGELFF. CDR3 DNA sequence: TGTGCCAGCAGGCCCCCAGGGACCGGGGAGCTGTTTTTT.